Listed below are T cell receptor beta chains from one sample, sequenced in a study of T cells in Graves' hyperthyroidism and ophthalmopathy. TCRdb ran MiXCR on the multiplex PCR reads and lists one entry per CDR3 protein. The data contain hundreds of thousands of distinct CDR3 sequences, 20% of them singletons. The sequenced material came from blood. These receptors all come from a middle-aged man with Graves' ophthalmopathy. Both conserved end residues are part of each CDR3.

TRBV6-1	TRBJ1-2	CASSERNLGGYTF
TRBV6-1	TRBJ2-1	CASSAQDSYHNEQFF
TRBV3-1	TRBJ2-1	CASSLWTSGYNEQFF
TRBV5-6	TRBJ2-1	CASSSSGRNYNEQFF
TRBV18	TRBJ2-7	CASSPRGPDEQYF
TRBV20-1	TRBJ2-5	CSAGGGRETQYF
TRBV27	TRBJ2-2	CASRVGLWNTGELFF
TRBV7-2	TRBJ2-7	CASSLEASGGAPYEQYF
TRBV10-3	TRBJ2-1	CAISELKAGGHNEQFF
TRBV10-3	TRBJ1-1	CATAKREQNTEAFF
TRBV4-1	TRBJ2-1	CASSQDPTDYNEQFF
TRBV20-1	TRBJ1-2	CSAESQSSNYGYTF
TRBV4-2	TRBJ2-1	CASSQGDRDYNEQFF
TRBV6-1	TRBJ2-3	CASSRRSQHTDTQYF
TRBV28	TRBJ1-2	CASSARDRVEANYGYTF
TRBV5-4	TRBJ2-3	CASSPSSGRAPGTQYF
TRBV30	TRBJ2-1	CAWSVGTSSYNEQFF
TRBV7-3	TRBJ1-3	CASSLASLARSSGNTIYF
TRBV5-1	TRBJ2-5	CASSLLTGTGRETQYF
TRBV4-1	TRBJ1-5	CASSQGKGGSDSNQPQHF
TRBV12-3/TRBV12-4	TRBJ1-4	CASSLILNEKLFF
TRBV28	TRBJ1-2	CASSSGGSYTF
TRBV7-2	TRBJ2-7	CASRRGPSYEQYF
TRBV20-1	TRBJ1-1	CSASVFPEGEAFF
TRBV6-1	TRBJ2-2	CASTRGGISTGELFF
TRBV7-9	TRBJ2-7	CASSRLSYEQYF
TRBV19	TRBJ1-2	CASSIVDGEDGYTF
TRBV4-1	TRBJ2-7	CASSERMSSYEQYF
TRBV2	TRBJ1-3	CASKASGNTIYF
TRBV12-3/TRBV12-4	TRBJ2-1	CASSSLHDRKNNEQFF
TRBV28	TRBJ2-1	CASSSGDRGPYNEQFF
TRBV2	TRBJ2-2	CASRADSLLTGELFF
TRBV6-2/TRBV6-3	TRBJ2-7	CASSRTSVYEQYF
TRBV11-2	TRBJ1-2	CASSTNRQGDNYGYTF
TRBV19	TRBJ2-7	CASSTGTGTYEQYF
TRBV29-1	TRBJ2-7	CSVQILGAYEQYF
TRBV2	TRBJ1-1	CASSDTNEYTEAFF
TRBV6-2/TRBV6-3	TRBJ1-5	CASRGRVGSNQPQHF
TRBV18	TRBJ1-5	CTSSPGGNQPQHF
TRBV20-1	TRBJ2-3	CSARGPGLAGGPGTDTQYF
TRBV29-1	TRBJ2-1	CSVDGTSGYNEQFF
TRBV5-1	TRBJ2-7	CASSLGQAVSYEQYF